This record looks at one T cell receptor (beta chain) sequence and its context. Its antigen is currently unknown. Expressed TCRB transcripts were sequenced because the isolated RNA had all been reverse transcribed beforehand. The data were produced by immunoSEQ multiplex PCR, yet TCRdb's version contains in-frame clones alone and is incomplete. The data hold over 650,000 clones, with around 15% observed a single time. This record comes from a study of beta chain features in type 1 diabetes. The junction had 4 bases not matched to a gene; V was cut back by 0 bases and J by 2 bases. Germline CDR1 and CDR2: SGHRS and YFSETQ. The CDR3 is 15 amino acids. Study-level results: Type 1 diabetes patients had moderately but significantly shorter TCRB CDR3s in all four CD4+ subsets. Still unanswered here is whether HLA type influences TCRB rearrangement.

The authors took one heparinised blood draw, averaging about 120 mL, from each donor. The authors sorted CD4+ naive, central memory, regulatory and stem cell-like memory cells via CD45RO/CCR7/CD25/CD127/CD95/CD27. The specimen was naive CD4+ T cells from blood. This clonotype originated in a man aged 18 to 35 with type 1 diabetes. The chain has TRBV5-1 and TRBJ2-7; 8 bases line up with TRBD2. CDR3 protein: CASSLGLAHAYEQYF. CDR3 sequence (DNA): TGCGCCAGCAGCTTGGGACTAGCGCACGCCTACGAGCAGTACTTC.